This TCR beta chain derives from a study of T cell therapy after organ transplantation. On the study more broadly: Up to 6 doses were given at 2-week intervals. CMV-specific T cells, median 1.92 x 10^8, were given as 2 to 6 intravenous infusions.

Study findings and constraints: Confounding by concurrent antirejection or antiviral medications was not assessed.

Noted time point: 4-8 weeks after completion of therapy. CDR3 length: 16 amino acids. Trimming cost V 0 bases and J 7 bases, with 16 bases left between them. The germline V gene has CDR1 SGDLS and CDR2 YYNGEE. Libraries were prepared by immunoSEQ multiplex PCR; TCRdb keeps only in-frame clonotypes and omits some of them. The table records roughly 6,200 clones, 74% of them present only once. On this clone itself: The antigen remains unidentified.

The sequence was obtained from a human patient who had received a solid organ transplant and had CMV disease. Some of these T cells may belong to the graft donor. The specimen was CD8+ T cells from blood, collected after autologous CMV-specific T cell therapy. This chain uses TRBV9 with TRBJ1-4; D uncertain. In DNA, the CDR3 is TGTGCCAGCAGCGTAGGAAGGCGGATGTCGGGTGAAAAACTGTTTTTT. It specifies CASSVGRRMSGEKLFF.